This passage covers 11 T cell receptor beta chains from one sample sequenced in a study of T cell changes during pregnancy in multiple sclerosis. TCRdb's copy holds only in-frame clones and misses some; the assay was immunoSEQ multiplex PCR. The table shows 25,000 to 35,000 clones, with roughly 90% occurring only once. Sequencing was performed on CD4+ T cells from peripheral blood mononuclear cells, taken in the second trimester of pregnancy. The receptors derive from a female donor in good health, enrolled as a control in a pregnancy study.

The rearrangement uses TRBV30 and TRBJ1-1, with D maybe TRBD1 (6 bases). This CDR3 region has 13 residues. Germline V gives CDR1 GTSNPN, CDR2 SVGIG (reference sequence). The germline V and J ends were trimmed by 7 bases and 0 bases, with 12 bases remaining between them. The chain's CDR3 is CALSRGMNTEAFF. DNA of the CDR3: TGTGCCTTGTCCAGGGGCATGAACACTGAAGCTTTCTTT.

This chain connects TRBV18 to TRBJ2-3; D remains ambiguous. Looked up from germline, CDR1 is KGHSH and CDR2 is LQKENI. The CDR3 contains 14 residues. V was trimmed by 3 bases and J by 0 bases, leaving 7 bases between them. The DNA for the CDR3 is TGTGCCAGCTCACCCCGTTCTAGCACAGATACGCAGTATTTT. As protein: CASSPRSSTDTQYF.

The gene calls are TRBV27 and TRBJ2-7; possible D gene TRBD1, 5 bases. CDR1 is MNHEY, CDR2 SMNVEV, per germline (reference sequence). Between the trimmed V and J ends, which lost 4 bases and 3 bases, there was a span of 10 bases. The CDR3 contains 13 residues. In DNA, the CDR3 is TGTGCCAGCAGTTCGACAGCCGACTACGAGCAGTACTTC. Its protein product is CASSSTADYEQYF.

This chain uses TRBV2 with TRBJ2-3; TRBD2 might be the D (5 bases). The germline gives CDR1 SNHLY, CDR2 FYNNEI. The ends were cut back, 7 bases at V and 5 bases at J, with 16 bases in the middle. This CDR3 has 14 residues. The CDR3 DNA sequence: TGTGCCAGCACGTCTAGCCCGAAGGTAGATACGCAGTATTTT. Its protein is CASTSSPKVDTQYF.

The rearrangement joins TRBV10-2 to TRBJ2-3; 15 nucleotides match TRBD2. Germline-derived CDR1 and CDR2 are WSHSY and SAAADI. CDR3 size: 15 residues. Trimming at V came to 7 bases and at J to 11 bases, leaving 10 bases not matched to a gene. This CDR3 reads CASTGGLAGGVGQYF. For the CDR3, the DNA is TGCGCCAGCACTGGGGGACTAGCGGGGGGTGTTGGGCAGTATTTT.

This rearrangement joins TRBV18 to TRBJ2-2; the D gene is possibly TRBD2 (6 bases). CDR3 size: 16 residues. Germline V gives CDR1 KGHSH, CDR2 LQKENI. Between the trimmed V and J ends, which lost 0 bases and 0 bases, there was a span of 8 bases. In nucleotides, the CDR3 is TGTGCCAGCTCACCACCGGGAGGCTCGAACACCGGGGAGCTGTTTTTT. Encoded protein: CASSPPGGSNTGELFF.

The rearrangement uses TRBV7-2 and TRBJ1-2, with a weak D call TRBD1 (6 bases). V lost 6 bases and J lost 7, with 18 bases in between. This CDR3 spans 14 amino acids. Germline V gives CDR1 SGHTA, CDR2 FQGNSA. CDR3 sequence reads: CASRGVGRGAGYTF. The CDR3 DNA sequence: TGTGCCAGCAGGGGGGTGGGCAGGGGCGCTGGCTACACCTTC.

This chain links TRBV12-5 with TRBJ1-5, with D perhaps TRBD1 (5 bases). V shed 2 bases and J shed 0 bases, with 11 bases lying between them. This CDR3 comprises 16 residues. Germline V gene lookup returns CDR1 LGHNT and CDR2 FRNRAP. CDR3 region: CASGLTAGNSNQPQHF. In DNA form, the CDR3 reads TGTGCTAGTGGTTTGACGGCAGGGAATAGCAATCAGCCCCAGCATTTT.

The chain recombines TRBV9 with TRBJ2-2, with 7 nucleotides matching TRBD2. Germline loops: CDR1 SGDLS, CDR2 YYNGEE. The CDR3 runs 16 residues. The junction had 8 bases not matched to a gene; V was cut back by 0 bases and J by 6 bases. In DNA, the CDR3 is TGTGCCAGCAGCGTAGAGGGAGGGGCCCTCCCCGGGGAGCTGTTTTTT. It codes for CASSVEGGALPGELFF.

The chain is built from TRBV5-8 and TRBJ1-1, with D hard to call. With 0 bases removed from V and 4 bases from J, the gap between germline ends came to 13 bases. The CDR3 sequence is 15 residues long. Germline V gene data show CDR1 as SGHTS and CDR2 as YDEGEE. The CDR3 here is CASSLVASPGTEAFF. DNA of the CDR3: TGTGCCAGCAGCTTGGTAGCCTCGCCGGGCACTGAAGCTTTCTTT.

This sequence joins TRBV7-9 and TRBJ1-1; TRBD1 matches 9 bases. From germline, CDR1 is SEHNR and CDR2 FQNEAQ (reference sequence). Trimming removed 4 bases from V and 1 base from J; junction bases left unmatched: 7. The CDR3 length is 16 residues. The CDR3 coding sequence is TGTGCCAGCAGCTCCGGGACAGGGTATACGAACACTGAAGCTTTCTTT. This gives the protein CASSSGTGYTNTEAFF.